This T cell receptor (beta chain) was sequenced for a study of blood T cell repertoires in COVID-19. Study at large: T cells, B-cell-depleted T cells, or PBMCs provided the cDNA or gDNA that served as material.

Original methodology: Quantification of nucleated cells was approximated via reference gene primer amplification. Libraries were prepared by immunoSEQ multiplex PCR; TCRdb keeps only in-frame clonotypes and omits some of them. V and J calls and clone size are given by that table; D and trimming were obtained from the DNA. The sample has a few hundred thousand clones, about nine tenths seen once. Participant ages covered about 18 to 100 years across 24 US areas. Germline V CDR1 and CDR2: SNHLY, FYNNEI. With V trimmed by 6 bases and J by 0 bases, 4 bases remained unmatched. This CDR3 spans 15 amino acids.

The chain couples TRBV2 to TRBJ2-3; 9 bases are a match to TRBD1. Sequencing was performed on PBMCs or T cells enriched from blood (not recorded which). This clonotype was obtained from a woman between 40 and 50 years old with acute COVID-19. The CDR3 region has the DNA TGTGCCAGCAGCGCCGGGACAGGGAGCACAGATACGCAGTATTTT. Amino acid sequence: CASSAGTGSTDTQYF.